What follows is one T cell receptor beta chain and its context. Clones were read by immunoSEQ multiplex PCR, and TCRdb kept only the in-frame ones, dropping some. The sample has tens of thousands of clones; 84% are singletons. This sample was taken from a study of PD-L1 blockade in urothelial cancer. Time point noted: pretreatment peripheral blood. Trimming took off 6 bases at V and 3 bases at J, with 12 bases between the two ends. The CDR3 length is 13 residues. CDR1 MRHNA and CDR2 SNTAGT come from the germline V gene. The specimen was PBMCs, collected around atezolizumab (anti-PD-L1) treatment. The chain is built from TRBV6-4 and TRBJ2-7; D is perhaps TRBD2 (5 bases). The clonotype was recovered from a woman aged 65 to 85 with urothelial cancer. The CDR3 coding sequence is TGTGCCAGCAGCCGGGGAACGATCTACGAGCAGTACTTC. Its translation: CASSRGTIYEQYF.